This T cell receptor (beta chain) was captured by sequencing in a study of technical replicates of blood from several donors. Data came from immunoSEQ multiplex PCR; TCRdb stores just in-frame clones and leaves some out. The sample shows under 15,000 clones, nearly 80% of them seen only once. The CDR3 covers 14 residues. Germline V CDR1 and CDR2: SEHNR, FQNEAQ (reference sequence). The junction had 8 bases not matched to a gene; V was cut back by 5 bases and J by 5 bases. This chain connects TRBV7-9 to TRBJ2-5, with 7 bases lining up with TRBD2. The specimen was PBMCs. The source of this sequence is a human donor in good health. CDR3 region: CASSPSGLVETQYF. In DNA form, the CDR3 reads TGTGCCAGCAGCCCTAGCGGACTAGTGGAGACCCAGTACTTC.